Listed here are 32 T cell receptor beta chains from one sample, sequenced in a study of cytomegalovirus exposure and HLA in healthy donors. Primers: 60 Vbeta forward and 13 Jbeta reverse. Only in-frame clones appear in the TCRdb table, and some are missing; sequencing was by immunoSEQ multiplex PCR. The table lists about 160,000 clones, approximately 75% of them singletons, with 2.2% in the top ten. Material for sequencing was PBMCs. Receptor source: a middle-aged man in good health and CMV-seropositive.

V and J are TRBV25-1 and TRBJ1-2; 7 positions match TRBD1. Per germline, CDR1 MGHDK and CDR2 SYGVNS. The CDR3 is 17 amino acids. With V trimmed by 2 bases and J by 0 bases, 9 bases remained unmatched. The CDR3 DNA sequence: TGTGCCAGCAGTGAACCCGGGACAGCTAGTACTAACTATGGCTACACCTTC. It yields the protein CASSEPGTASTNYGYTF.

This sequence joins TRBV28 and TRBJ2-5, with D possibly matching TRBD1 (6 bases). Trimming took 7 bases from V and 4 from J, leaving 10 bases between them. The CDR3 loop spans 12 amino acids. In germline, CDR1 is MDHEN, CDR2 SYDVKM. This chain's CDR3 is CASKQGRETQYF. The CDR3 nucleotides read TGTGCCAGCAAGCAGGGGAGAGAGACCCAGTACTTC.

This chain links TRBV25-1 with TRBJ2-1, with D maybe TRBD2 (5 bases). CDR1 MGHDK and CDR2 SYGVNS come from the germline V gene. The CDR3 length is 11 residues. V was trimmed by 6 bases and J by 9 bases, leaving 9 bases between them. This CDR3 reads CASSFGVEQFF. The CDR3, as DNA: TGTGCCAGCAGCTTCGGGGTTGAGCAGTTCTTC.

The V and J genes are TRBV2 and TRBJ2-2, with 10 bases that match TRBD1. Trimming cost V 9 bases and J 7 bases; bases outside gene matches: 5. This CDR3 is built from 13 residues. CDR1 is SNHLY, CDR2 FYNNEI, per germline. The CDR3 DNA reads TGTGCCAGTAGACAGGGGGCGAGCGGGGAGCTGTTTTTT. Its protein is CASRQGASGELFF.

The CDR3: CATSRDRGGNYGYTF. The CDR3, as DNA: TGTGCCACCAGCAGAGATCGGGGGGGGAACTATGGCTACACCTTC. The gene calls are TRBV15 and TRBJ1-2; possible D gene TRBD1, 5 bases. The V end lost 0 bases, the J end lost 2 bases, and 10 bases lay between the germline ends. The CDR3 totals 15 residues. Germline V gene sequence: CDR1 LNHNV, CDR2 YYDKDF (reference sequence).

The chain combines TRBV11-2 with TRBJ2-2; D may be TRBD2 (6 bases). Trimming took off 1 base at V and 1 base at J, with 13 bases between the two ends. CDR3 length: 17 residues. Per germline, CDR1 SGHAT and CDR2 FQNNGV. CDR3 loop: CASSLVGRGVNTGELFF. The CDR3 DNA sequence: TGTGCCAGCAGCTTAGTGGGGCGCGGGGTGAACACCGGGGAGCTGTTTTTT.

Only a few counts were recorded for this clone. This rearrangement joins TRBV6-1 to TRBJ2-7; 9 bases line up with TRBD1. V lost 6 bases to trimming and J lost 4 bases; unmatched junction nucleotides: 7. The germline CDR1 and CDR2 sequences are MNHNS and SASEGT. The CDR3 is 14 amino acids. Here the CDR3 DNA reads TGTGCCAGCAGGACGGGACAGGGTGTGTACGAGCAGTACTTC. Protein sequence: CASRTGQGVYEQYF.

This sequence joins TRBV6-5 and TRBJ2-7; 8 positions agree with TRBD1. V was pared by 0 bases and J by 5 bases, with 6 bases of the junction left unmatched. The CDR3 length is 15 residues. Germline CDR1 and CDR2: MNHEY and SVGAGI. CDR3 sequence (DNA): TGTGCCAGCAGTTACTCGAGGACAGGGTCCAACGAGCAGTACTTC. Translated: CASSYSRTGSNEQYF.

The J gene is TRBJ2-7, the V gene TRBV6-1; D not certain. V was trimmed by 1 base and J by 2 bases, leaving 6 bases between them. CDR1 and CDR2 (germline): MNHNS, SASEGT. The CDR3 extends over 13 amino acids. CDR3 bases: TGTGCCAGCAGTGAAGGTGGGCCCTACGAGCAGTACTTC. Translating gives CASSEGGPYEQYF.

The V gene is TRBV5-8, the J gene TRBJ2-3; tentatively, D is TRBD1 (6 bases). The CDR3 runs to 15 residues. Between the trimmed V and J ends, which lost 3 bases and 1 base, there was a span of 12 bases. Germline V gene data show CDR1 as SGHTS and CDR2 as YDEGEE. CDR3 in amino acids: CASSSTGYGTDTQYF. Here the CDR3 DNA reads TGTGCCAGCAGCTCAACAGGGTATGGCACAGATACGCAGTATTTT.

CDR3 sequence reads: CASSQTDSPDEKLFF. In DNA form, the CDR3 reads TGCGCCAGCAGCCAAACGGACAGCCCCGACGAAAAACTGTTTTTT. The chain links TRBV4-3 to TRBJ1-4; tentative D call: TRBD1 (6 bases). CDR1 is LGHNA and CDR2 is YSLEER in the germline V gene. The V gene lost 2 bases and the J gene lost 8 bases, with 15 bases spanning the gap. The length of the CDR3 is 15 residues.

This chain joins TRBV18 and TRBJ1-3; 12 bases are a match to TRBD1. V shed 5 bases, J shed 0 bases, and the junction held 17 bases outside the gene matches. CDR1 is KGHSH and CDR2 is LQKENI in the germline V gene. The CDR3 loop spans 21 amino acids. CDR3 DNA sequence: TGTGCCAGCTCAGGATCCGCCGGGACAGGGGGCCTACGGAGCTCTGGAAACACCATATATTTT. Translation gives CASSGSAGTGGLRSSGNTIYF.

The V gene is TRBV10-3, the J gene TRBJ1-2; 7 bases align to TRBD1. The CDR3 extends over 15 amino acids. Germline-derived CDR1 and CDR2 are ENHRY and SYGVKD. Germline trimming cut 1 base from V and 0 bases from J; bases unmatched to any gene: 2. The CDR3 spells CAISEWDSTNYGYTF. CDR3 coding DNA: TGTGCCATCAGTGAGTGGGACAGTACTAACTATGGCTACACCTTC.

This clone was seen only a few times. CDR3 residues: CASSLATGPQETQYF. DNA of the CDR3: TGTGCCAGCAGCTTAGCCACAGGGCCCCAAGAGACCCAGTACTTC. The chain joins TRBV7-2 to TRBJ2-5; TRBD1 might be the D (6 bases). The CDR3 runs 15 residues. Trimming cost V 0 bases and J 1 base, with 9 bases left between them. Germline assignment: CDR1 SGHTA and CDR2 FQGNSA.

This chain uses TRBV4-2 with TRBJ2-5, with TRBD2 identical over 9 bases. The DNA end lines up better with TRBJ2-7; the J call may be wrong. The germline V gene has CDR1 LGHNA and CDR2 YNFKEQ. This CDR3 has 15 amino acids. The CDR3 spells CASSQDTSGLYEQYF. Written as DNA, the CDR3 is TGTGCCAGCAGCCAAGACACTAGCGGGCTCTACGAGCAGTACTTC.

This chain's CDR3 is CSVRGLYEQYF. The CDR3 bases are TGCAGCGTCAGGGGGCTCTACGAGCAGTACTTC. The V gene is TRBV29-1, the J gene TRBJ2-5, with TRBD1 matching over 8 bases. The end of the DNA fits TRBJ2-7 better, so the J call may be wrong. This CDR3 is built from 11 residues. The germline V gene has CDR1 SQVTM and CDR2 ANQGSEA.

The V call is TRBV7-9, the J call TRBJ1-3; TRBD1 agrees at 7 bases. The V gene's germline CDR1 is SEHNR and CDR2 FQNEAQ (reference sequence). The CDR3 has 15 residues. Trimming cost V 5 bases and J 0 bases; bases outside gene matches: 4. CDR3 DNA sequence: TGTGCCAGCAGCCAGGGGGTTAGCTCTGGAAACACCATATATTTT. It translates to CASSQGVSSGNTIYF.

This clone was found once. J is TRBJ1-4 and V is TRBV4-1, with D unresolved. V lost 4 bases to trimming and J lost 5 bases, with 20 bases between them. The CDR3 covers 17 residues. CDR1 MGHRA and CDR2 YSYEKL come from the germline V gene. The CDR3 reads CASSLALIQKLNEKLFF. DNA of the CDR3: TGCGCCAGCAGCCTCGCCTTGATACAGAAACTCAATGAAAAACTGTTTTTT.

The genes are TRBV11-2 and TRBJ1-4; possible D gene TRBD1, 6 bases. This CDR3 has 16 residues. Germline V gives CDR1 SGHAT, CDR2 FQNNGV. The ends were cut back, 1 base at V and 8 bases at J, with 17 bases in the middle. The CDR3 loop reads CASSLAPQGLSEKLFF. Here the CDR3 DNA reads TGTGCCAGCAGCTTAGCCCCACAGGGTTTGTCGGAAAAACTGTTTTTT.

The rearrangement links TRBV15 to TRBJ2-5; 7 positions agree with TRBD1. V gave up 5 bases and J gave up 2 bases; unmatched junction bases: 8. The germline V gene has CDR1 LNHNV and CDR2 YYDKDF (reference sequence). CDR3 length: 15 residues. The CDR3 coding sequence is TGTGCCACCAGCGACGACAGGGCCCCACAAGAGACCCAGTACTTC. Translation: CATSDDRAPQETQYF.

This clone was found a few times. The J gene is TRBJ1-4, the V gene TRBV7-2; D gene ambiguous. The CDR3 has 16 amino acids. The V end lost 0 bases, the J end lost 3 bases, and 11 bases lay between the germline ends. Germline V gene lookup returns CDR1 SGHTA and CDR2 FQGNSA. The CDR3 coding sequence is TGTGCCAGCAGCTTAGCGCGAGGGTCTTCTAATGAAAAACTGTTTTTT. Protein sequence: CASSLARGSSNEKLFF. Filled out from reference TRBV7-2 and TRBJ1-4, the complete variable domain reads GAGVSQSPSNKVTEKGKDVELRCDPISGHTALYWYRQSLGQGLEFLIYFQGNSAPDKSGLPSDRFSAERTGGSVSTLTIQRTQQEDSAVYLCASSLARGSSNEKLFFGSGTQLSVL.

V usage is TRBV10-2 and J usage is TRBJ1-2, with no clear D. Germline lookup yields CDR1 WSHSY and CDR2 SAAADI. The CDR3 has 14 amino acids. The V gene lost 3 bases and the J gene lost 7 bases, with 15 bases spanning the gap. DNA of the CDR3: TGCGCCAGCAGTGACCGAGGCGGAGACTCTGGCTACACCTTC. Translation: CASSDRGGDSGYTF.

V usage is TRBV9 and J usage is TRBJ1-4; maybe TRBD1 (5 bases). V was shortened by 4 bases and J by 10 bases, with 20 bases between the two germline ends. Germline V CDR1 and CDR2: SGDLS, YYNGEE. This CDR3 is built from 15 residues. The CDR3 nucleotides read TGTGCCAGCAGCATTACAGGAACACAAAGTGGAAAACTGTTTTTT. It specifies CASSITGTQSGKLFF.

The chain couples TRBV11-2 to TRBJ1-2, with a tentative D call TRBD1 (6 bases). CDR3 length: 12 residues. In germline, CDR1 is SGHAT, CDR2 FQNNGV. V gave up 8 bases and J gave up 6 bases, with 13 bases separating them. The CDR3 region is CASRLDSHGYTF. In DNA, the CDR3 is TGTGCCAGCCGCCTGGACAGCCATGGCTACACCTTC.

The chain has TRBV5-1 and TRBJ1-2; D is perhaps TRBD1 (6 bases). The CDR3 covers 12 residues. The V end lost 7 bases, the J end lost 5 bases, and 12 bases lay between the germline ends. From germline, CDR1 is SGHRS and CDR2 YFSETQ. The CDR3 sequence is CASVGQRYGYTF. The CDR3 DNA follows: TGCGCCAGCGTCGGACAGAGATATGGCTACACCTTC.

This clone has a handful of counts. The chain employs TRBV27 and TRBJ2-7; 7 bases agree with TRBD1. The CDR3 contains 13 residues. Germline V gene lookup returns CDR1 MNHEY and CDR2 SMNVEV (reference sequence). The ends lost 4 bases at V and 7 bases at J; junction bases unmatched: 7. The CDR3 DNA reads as TGTGCCAGCAGTTCAACAGGGGTGGAAGAGCAGTACTTC. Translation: CASSSTGVEEQYF.

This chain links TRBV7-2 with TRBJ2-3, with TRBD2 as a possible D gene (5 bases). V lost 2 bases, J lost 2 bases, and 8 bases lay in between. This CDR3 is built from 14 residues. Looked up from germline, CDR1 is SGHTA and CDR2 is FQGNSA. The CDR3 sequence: CASSLLGVTDTQYF. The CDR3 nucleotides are TGTGCCAGCAGCTTACTCGGGGTCACAGATACGCAGTATTTT.

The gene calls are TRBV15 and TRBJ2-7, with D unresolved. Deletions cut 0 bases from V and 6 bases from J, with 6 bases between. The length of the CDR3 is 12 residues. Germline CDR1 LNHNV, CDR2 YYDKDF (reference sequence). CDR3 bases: TGTGCCACCAGCAGAGAAAGACTCGAGCAGTACTTC. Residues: CATSRERLEQYF.

The CDR3, as DNA: TGTGCCACCAGCCTGGACGGGGGGCGTAATGTATACACCTTC. Its translation: CATSLDGGRNVYTF. The genes are TRBV15 and TRBJ1-2; perhaps TRBD1 as D (6 bases). V was shortened by 5 bases and J by 11 bases, with 21 bases between the two germline ends. The CDR3 consists of 14 residues. Germline lookup yields CDR1 LNHNV and CDR2 YYDKDF (reference sequence).

The CDR3 DNA sequence: TGTGCCAGCAGCTTATGGAGGAATGAGCAGTTCTTC. This encodes CASSLWRNEQFF. The chain employs TRBV7-2 and TRBJ2-1, with D possibly TRBD2 on 5 matching bases. The ends were cut back, 2 bases at V and 7 bases at J, with 6 bases in the middle. The CDR3 runs to 12 residues. CDR1 and CDR2 from the germline V gene are SGHTA and FQGNSA.

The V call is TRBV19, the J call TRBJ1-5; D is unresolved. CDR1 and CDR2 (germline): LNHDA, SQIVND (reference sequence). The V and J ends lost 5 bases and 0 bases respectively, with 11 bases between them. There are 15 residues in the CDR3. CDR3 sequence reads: CASSAHRNSNQPQHF. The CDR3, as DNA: TGTGCCAGTAGTGCCCACAGAAATAGCAATCAGCCCCAGCATTTT.

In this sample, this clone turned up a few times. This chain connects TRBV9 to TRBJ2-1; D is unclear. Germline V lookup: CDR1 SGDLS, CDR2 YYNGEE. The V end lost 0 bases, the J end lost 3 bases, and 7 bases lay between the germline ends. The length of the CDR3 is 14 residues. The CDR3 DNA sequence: TGTGCCAGCAGCGTAGCTCCAGACTACAATGAGCAGTTCTTC. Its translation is CASSVAPDYNEQFF.